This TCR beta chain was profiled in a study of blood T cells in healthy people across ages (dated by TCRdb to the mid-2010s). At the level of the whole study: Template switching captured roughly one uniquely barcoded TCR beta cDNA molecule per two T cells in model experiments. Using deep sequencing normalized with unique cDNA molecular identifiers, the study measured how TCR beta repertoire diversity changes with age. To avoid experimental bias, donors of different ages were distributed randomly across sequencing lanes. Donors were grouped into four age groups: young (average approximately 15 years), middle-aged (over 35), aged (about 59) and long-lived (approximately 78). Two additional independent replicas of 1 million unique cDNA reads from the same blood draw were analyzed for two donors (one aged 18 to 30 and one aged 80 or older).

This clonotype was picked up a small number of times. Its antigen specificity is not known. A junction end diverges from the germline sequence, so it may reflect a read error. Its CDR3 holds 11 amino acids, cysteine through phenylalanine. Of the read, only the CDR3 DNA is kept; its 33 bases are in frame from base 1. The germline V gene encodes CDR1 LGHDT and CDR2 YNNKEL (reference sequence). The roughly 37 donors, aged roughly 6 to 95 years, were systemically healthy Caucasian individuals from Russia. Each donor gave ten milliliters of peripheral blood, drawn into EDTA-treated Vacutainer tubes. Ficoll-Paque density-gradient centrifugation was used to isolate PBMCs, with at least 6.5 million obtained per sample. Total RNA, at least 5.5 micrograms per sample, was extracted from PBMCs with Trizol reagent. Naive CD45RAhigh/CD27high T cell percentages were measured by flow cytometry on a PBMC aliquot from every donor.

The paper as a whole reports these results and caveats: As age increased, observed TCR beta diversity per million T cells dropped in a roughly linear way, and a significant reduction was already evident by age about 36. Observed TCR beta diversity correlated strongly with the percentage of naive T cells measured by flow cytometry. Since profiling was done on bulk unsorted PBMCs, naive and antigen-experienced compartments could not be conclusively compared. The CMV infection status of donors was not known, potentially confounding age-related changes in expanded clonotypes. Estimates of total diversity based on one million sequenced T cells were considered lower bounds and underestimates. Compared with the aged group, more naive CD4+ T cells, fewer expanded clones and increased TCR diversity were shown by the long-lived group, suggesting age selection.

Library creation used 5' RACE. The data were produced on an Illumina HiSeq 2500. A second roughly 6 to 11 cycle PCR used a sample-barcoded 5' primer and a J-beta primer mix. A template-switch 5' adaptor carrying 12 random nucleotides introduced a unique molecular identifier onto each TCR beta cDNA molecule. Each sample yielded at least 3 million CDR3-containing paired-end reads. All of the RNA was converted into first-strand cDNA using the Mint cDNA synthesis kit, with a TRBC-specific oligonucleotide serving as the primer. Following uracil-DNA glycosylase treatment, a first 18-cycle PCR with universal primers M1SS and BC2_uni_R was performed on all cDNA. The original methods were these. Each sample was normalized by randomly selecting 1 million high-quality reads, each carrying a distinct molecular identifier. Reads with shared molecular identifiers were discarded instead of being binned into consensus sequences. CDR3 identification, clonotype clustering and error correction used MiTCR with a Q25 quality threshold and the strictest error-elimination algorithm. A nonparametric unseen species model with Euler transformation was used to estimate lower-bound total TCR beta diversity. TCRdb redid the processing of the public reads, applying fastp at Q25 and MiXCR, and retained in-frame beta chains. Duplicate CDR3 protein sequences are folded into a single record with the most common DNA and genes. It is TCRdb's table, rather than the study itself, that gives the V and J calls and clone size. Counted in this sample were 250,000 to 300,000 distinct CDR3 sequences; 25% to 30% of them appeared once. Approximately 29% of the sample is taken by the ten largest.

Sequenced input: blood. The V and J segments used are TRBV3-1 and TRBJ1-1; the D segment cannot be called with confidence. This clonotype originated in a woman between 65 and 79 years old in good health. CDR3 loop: CASSQEVSQTF. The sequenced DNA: TGTGCCAGCAGCCAAGAAGTGTCACAGACCTTT.